This TCR beta chain was profiled in a study of blood T cells in healthy people across ages. Donors were healthy Caucasian individuals from Russia aged roughly 6 to 90. Per sample, at least 6 micrograms of total RNA were extracted. This clonotype was seen only a few times. CDR3 length: 14 amino acids. Germline CDR1 is SQVTM and CDR2 is ANQGSEA. V lost 6 bases, J lost 9 bases, and 21 bases lay in between. The second PCR ran roughly 6 to 11 cycles with a sample-barcoded 5' primer and J-beta primers. Using its own MiXCR run on the 5' RACE reads, TCRdb lists one record per CDR3 protein. The data contain some 800,000 distinct CDR3 sequences, around two fifths of them singletons.

The sequenced material came from blood. The chain has TRBV29-1 and TRBJ2-1; D unresolved. The TCR comes from a man between 60 and 70 years old in good health. The CDR3 DNA is TGCAGCGTCGCCCGGACGTCGGCGACCGGTGAGCAGTTCTTC. Translation: CSVARTSATGEQFF.